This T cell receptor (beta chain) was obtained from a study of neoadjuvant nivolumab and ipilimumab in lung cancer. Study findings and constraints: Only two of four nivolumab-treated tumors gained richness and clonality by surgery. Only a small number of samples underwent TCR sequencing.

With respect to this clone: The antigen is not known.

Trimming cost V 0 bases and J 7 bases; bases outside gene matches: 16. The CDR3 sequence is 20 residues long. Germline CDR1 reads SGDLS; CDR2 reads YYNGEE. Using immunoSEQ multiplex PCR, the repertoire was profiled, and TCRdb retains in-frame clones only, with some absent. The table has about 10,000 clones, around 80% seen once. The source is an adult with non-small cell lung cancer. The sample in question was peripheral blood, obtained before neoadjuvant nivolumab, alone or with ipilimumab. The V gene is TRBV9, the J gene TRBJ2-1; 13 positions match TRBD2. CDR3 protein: CASSVVRLAGGTRGPNEQFF. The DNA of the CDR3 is TGTGCCAGCAGCGTAGTTCGACTAGCGGGAGGCACGCGAGGACCGAATGAGCAGTTCTTC.